Listed below are T cell receptor beta chains from one sample, sequenced in a study of T cells in Graves' hyperthyroidism and ophthalmopathy. Each CDR3 protein is one row after TCRdb ran MiXCR on the multiplex PCR reads. The sample lists under 350,000 distinct CDR3 sequences, around 15% occurring once. Sequenced material: blood. Every receptor here comes from a woman between 35 and 50 years old with Graves' hyperthyroidism. Each CDR3 is given with its conserved first and last residue. D genes are given only for firm matches. For some rows the clone size is stated as once, few or many, or as a class when expanded; others skip it.

many	-	TRBV29-1	TRBJ2-7	15	TGCAGCGTTGGGGTGTCTAGGGATAACTCCTACGAGCAGTACTTC	CSVGVSRDNSYEQYF
-	-	TRBV9	TRBJ1-1	13	TGTGCCAGCAGCGTAGAGGTGAACACTGAAGCTTTCTTT	CASSVEVNTEAFF
many	TRBD2	TRBV20-1	TRBJ2-1	17	TGCAGTGCTAGGAGAAGTTGGGCGGGAGGGGTCTACAATGAGCAGTTCTTC	CSARRSWAGGVYNEQFF
few	-	TRBV19	TRBJ1-4	15	TGTGCCAGTAGTGGTAACAGGGCAGCTAATGAAAAACTGTTTTTT	CASSGNRAANEKLFF
-	-	TRBV11-3	TRBJ2-2	16	TGTGCCAGCAGACGACCCGGGACCCGGAGGGGCGGGGAGCTGTTTTTT	CASRRPGTRRGGELFF
many	-	TRBV24-1	TRBJ2-7	13	TGTGCCACCAGTGATCCCGAAACCTACGAGCAGTACTTC	CATSDPETYEQYF
many	-	TRBV12-3/TRBV12-4	TRBJ1-1	12	TGTGCCAGCAGTTTCCGGATATCTGAAGCTTTCTTT	CASSFRISEAFF
-	TRBD2	TRBV7-2	TRBJ2-5	16	TGTGCCAGCAGCTTAGCATCGGCCGGGAGGGGTGGGACCCAGTACTTC	CASSLASAGRGGTQYF
-	-	TRBV29-1	TRBJ2-5	12	TGCAGCGTTGACAGGGAACAAGAGACCCAGTACTTC	CSVDREQETQYF
-	-	TRBV4-1	TRBJ1-2	14	TGCGCCAGCAGCCCACCCATGGCGACCTATGGCTACACCTTC	CASSPPMATYGYTF
-	-	TRBV30	TRBJ1-1	13	TGTGCCTGGACCCAGGGTTCAAACTCTGAAGCTTTCTTT	CAWTQGSNSEAFF
-	-	TRBV29-1	TRBJ2-2	13	TGCAGCGTTGAAGAAGAGAACACCGGGGAGCTGTTTTTT	CSVEEENTGELFF
-	TRBD1	TRBV5-1	TRBJ2-5	15	TGCGCCAGCAGTCGCGGACAGGGCCGTGGAGAGACCCAGTACTTC	CASSRGQGRGETQYF
-	-	TRBV29-1	TRBJ1-2	11	TGCAGCGTTCCGCCTATTTATGGCTACACCTTC	CSVPPIYGYTF
many	-	TRBV2	TRBJ2-7	14	TGTGCCAGCAGTGAAATTCCCCCCAGGGGTGAGCAGTACTTC	CASSEIPPRGEQYF
-	-	TRBV5-1	TRBJ2-3	13	TGCGCCAGCAGCCTAGTCCCCACAGATACGCAGTATTTT	CASSLVPTDTQYF
many	TRBD1	TRBV5-1	TRBJ2-1	13	TGCGCCAGCAGCGGACAGGTAGACAATGAGCAGTTCTTC	CASSGQVDNEQFF
many	-	TRBV11-2	TRBJ1-4	15	TGTGCCAGCAGCTATGACAGAGCAACTAATGAAAAACTGTTTTTT	CASSYDRATNEKLFF
-	TRBD1	TRBV20-1	TRBJ1-1	15	TGCAGTGCTAGCCCAGCCGGGACAGTAAACACTGAAGCTTTCTTT	CSASPAGTVNTEAFF
many	-	TRBV2	TRBJ2-7	15	TGTGCCAGCAGTGAAGGAATGGGTCTTTTTAGCGAGCAGTACTTC	CASSEGMGLFSEQYF
many	TRBD2	TRBV3-1	TRBJ2-7	15	TGTGCCAGCAGCCTCGGGACTACCCTAAGGTACGAGCAGTACTTC	CASSLGTTLRYEQYF
many	-	TRBV20-1	TRBJ1-1	11	TGCAGTGCAACATGGGACCGTGGAGCTTTCTTT	CSATWDRGAFF
many	-	TRBV6-1	TRBJ1-1	12	TGTGCCAGCCAACGAACCAACACTGAAGCTTTCTTT	CASQRTNTEAFF
many	-	TRBV12-3/TRBV12-4	TRBJ1-5	13	TGTGCCAGCGGCCAGGGCCCCAATCAGCCCCAGCATTTT	CASGQGPNQPQHF
-	-	TRBV10-3	TRBJ2-1	11	TGTGCCATCAGTGAGATCAATGAGCAGTTCTTC	CAISEINEQFF
-	-	TRBV5-1	TRBJ2-7	15	TGCGCCAGCAGCTCCGTGGGGGGAGGGGGGTACGAGCAGTACTTC	CASSSVGGGGYEQYF
many	TRBD1	TRBV28	TRBJ2-1	17	TGTGCCAGCAGTTCCGAACAGGGGTTTCGGTCCTACAATGAGCAGTTCTTC	CASSSEQGFRSYNEQFF
many	-	TRBV6-1	TRBJ2-7	15	TGTGCCAGCAGTGTCGTCAGGGCCAGCTCCTACGAGCAGTACTTC	CASSVVRASSYEQYF
few	TRBD1	TRBV5-1	TRBJ2-3	16	TGCGCCAGCAGCTTGGCCTCGGGTACAGGGGCGGATACGCAGTATTTT	CASSLASGTGADTQYF
many	TRBD1	TRBV10-3	TRBJ1-2	14	TGTGCCATCAGAGACAGGGAGTCCAACTATGGCTACACCTTC	CAIRDRESNYGYTF
many	TRBD1	TRBV19	TRBJ2-7	15	TGTGCCAGTAGTATCGTTCGGGACAGGGCGGCCGAGCAGTACTTC	CASSIVRDRAAEQYF
-	-	TRBV6-2/TRBV6-3	TRBJ2-2	13	TGTGCCAGCAGGGAGGGGGGCGCCGGGGAGCTGTTTTTT	CASREGGAGELFF
many	TRBD2	TRBV28	TRBJ2-1	19	TGTGCCAGCAGGCTATCTCGGGGACTAGCGGGAGTTCTTGACAATGAGCAGTTCTTC	CASRLSRGLAGVLDNEQFF
once	-	TRBV11-2	TRBJ2-1	12	TGTGCCAGCACCTTACGACCCGGGACGCAGTTCTTC	CASTLRPGTQFF
many	TRBD2	TRBV5-8	TRBJ2-3	16	TGTGCCAGCAGCCTGGGACTAGCGGGCTTCACAGATACGCAGTATTTT	CASSLGLAGFTDTQYF
few	-	TRBV6-1	TRBJ2-7	13	TGTGCCAGCAGTGAAGGGTATGCCTACGAGCAGTACTTC	CASSEGYAYEQYF
few	TRBD1	TRBV5-8	TRBJ1-5	16	TGTGCCAGCAGCCCCCGGACAGGATTTGGCGAAGAGCCCCAGCATTTT	CASSPRTGFGEEPQHF
many	TRBD1	TRBV19	TRBJ1-1	15	TGTGCCAGTAGTCTCGGACAGGGGGTGAACACTGAAGCTTTCTTT	CASSLGQGVNTEAFF
many	-	TRBV10-3	TRBJ1-6	15	TGTGCCATCAGTCAAACCGGGTCCTCTAATTCACCCCTCCACTTT	CAISQTGSSNSPLHF
-	TRBD1	TRBV12-3/TRBV12-4	TRBJ2-1	15	TGTGCCAGCAGCTTCGGGACAGGACTTTACAATGAGCAGTTCTTC	CASSFGTGLYNEQFF
-	-	TRBV7-9	TRBJ2-2	12	TGTGCCAGCAGCTCCAACTCCGGGGAGCTGTTTTTT	CASSSNSGELFF
-	-	TRBV18	TRBJ2-6	15	TGTGCCAGCTCACGGACGACGTCTGGGGCCAACGTCCTGACTTTC	CASSRTTSGANVLTF
many	-	TRBV5-1	TRBJ1-2	15	TGCGCCAGCAGCTTGGAGGGTGGTGGCGACTATGGCTACACCTTC	CASSLEGGGDYGYTF
few	-	TRBV6-2/TRBV6-3	TRBJ2-1	15	TGTGCCAGCAGTTATGGGCGGGGGCCCTACAATGAGCAGTTCTTC	CASSYGRGPYNEQFF
few	-	TRBV28	TRBJ2-6	15	TGTGCCAGCAGTTCACAGGGCTCTGGGGCCAACGTCCTGACTTTC	CASSSQGSGANVLTF